One and the same sample provided the 29 T cell receptor beta chains below, sequenced in a study of human T cells and chemical hapten exposure (dated by TCRdb to about 2021). Total RNA was isolated from unfractionated whole blood collected in Tempus Blood RNA tubes. The library was made by 5' RACE. Sequenced on an Illumina MiSeq. Using fastp at Q25 and MiXCR, TCRdb reprocessed the public reads and kept productive beta chains. Under each unique CDR3 protein, matching rows form one entry showing the most common genes and DNA. The sample includes 65,000 to 95,000 distinct CDR3 sequences, with approximately 7.7% observed a single time. About 2.1% of the sample comes from the top ten. All receptors derive from a male donor in good health.

The gene calls are TRBV18 and TRBJ1-4; D is uncertain. Between the trimmed V and J ends, which lost 5 bases and 3 bases, there was a span of 22 bases. Looked up from germline, CDR1 is KGHSH and CDR2 is LQKENI. This CDR3 has 18 residues. The CDR3 spells CASSTSGDLTSANEKLFF. The CDR3 nucleotides are TGTGCCAGCTCAACTTCGGGAGACCTAACGTCGGCTAATGAAAAACTGTTTTTT.

This clonotype was observed at least ten times. This chain uses TRBV20-1 with TRBJ2-1; 11 bases are shared with TRBD2. V dropped 2 bases and J dropped 5; count of bases not matched to a gene: 5. Germline CDR1 is DFQATT and CDR2 is SNEGSKA (reference sequence). The CDR3 is made up of 15 amino acids. DNA of the CDR3: TGCAGTGCTAGACCCGGACTAGCGGGCCACAATGAGCAGTTCTTC. This encodes CSARPGLAGHNEQFF.

The V gene is TRBV3-1, the J gene TRBJ1-3; the D gene is possibly TRBD1 (6 bases). Germline V gene data show CDR1 as LGHDT and CDR2 as YNNKEL (reference sequence). V lost 4 bases, J lost 0 bases, and 13 bases lay in between. This CDR3 is built from 16 residues. As DNA, the CDR3 is TGTGCCAGCAGCCGAGGGAGGGGGAACTCTGGAAACACCATATATTTT. Amino acids: CASSRGRGNSGNTIYF.

This clonotype occurred many times. V is TRBV12-3 or TRBV12-4 and J is TRBJ1-4; TRBD1 aligns across 7 bases. This CDR3 has 15 amino acids. The junction had 8 bases not matched to a gene; V was cut back by 5 bases and J by 5 bases. The CDR3 reads CASSPLGGLNEKLFF. DNA for the CDR3: TGTGCCAGCAGTCCTTTAGGGGGCCTAAATGAAAAACTGTTTTTT.

The rearrangement uses TRBV5-8 and TRBJ1-2; TRBD1 is a possible D gene (5 bases). CDR1 and CDR2 (germline): SGHTS, YDEGEE. The CDR3 length is 14 residues. The V end was cut by 5 bases, the J end by 4 bases, with 15 bases between. The CDR3 nucleotides are TGTGCCAGCAGGTTCCGGGGCCGTATCTATGGCTACACCTTC. Residues: CASRFRGRIYGYTF.

This clonotype has just a few counts. This chain uses TRBV12-3 or TRBV12-4 with TRBJ2-7; TRBD2 matches 13 bases. V trimming: 0 bases; J trimming: 4 bases; junction bases outside the gene matches: 3. The CDR3 spans 16 residues. CDR3 bases: TGTGCCAGCAGTTTAGCTAGGACTAGCGGGAGTTACGAGCAGTACTTC. Translation gives CASSLARTSGSYEQYF.

Notes on this clonotype: This sequence may be a read error, since a much larger clone differs from it by one base. The conserved final phenylalanine or tryptophan is absent from the CDR3, which likely points to a read error. The chain has TRBV6-1 and TRBJ2-7; TRBD2 might be the D (5 bases). Germline CDR1 reads MNHNS; CDR2 reads SASEGT. The CDR3 has 15 residues. V was shortened by 3 bases and J by 2 bases, with 14 bases between the two germline ends. This chain's CDR3 is CASSDRDSITYEQYL. The CDR3 DNA reads TGTGCCAGCAGTGACCGGGATTCCATAACCTACGAGCAGTACCTC.

The chain recombines TRBV27 with TRBJ2-7, with TRBD1 as a possible D gene (6 bases). Trimming removed 6 bases at V and 3 bases at J, with 18 bases between. Germline-derived CDR1 and CDR2 are MNHEY and SMNVEV (reference sequence). The CDR3 runs 15 residues. CDR3 sequence: CASSIRGSVVYEQYF. Here the CDR3 DNA reads TGTGCCAGCAGCATTAGGGGGTCCGTGGTCTACGAGCAGTACTTC.

This clonotype was observed at least ten times. The chain couples TRBV7-2 to TRBJ1-1; 7 bases map to TRBD1. Germline trimming cut 5 bases from V and 7 bases from J; bases unmatched to any gene: 7. The germline CDR1 and CDR2 sequences are SGHTA and FQGNSA. This CDR3 has 13 amino acids. This CDR3 is CASSPYRDSEAFF. For the CDR3, the DNA is TGTGCCAGCAGCCCATACCGGGACAGTGAAGCTTTCTTT.

This clonotype was seen at least ten times. This sequence joins TRBV7-3 and TRBJ2-1, with D perhaps assigned TRBD1 or TRBD2 (5 bases each). The CDR3 sequence is 14 residues long. V was pared by 5 bases and J by 3 bases, with 11 bases between. Germline V gives CDR1 SGHTA, CDR2 FQGTGA. Written as DNA, the CDR3 is TGTGCCAGCAGCCCACTGGGACGCTACAATGAGCAGTTCTTC. As protein: CASSPLGRYNEQFF.

This clonotype occurred a few times. The V gene is TRBV7-6, the J gene TRBJ1-5; D gene ambiguous. This CDR3 has 11 amino acids. Per germline, CDR1 SGHVS and CDR2 FNYEAQ. The germline V and J ends were trimmed by 4 bases and 9 bases, with 7 bases remaining between them. This CDR3 is CASSSLGPQHF. The CDR3 DNA follows: TGTGCCAGCAGCTCACTAGGGCCCCAGCATTTT.

This clonotype was counted many times. The genes are TRBV12-3 or TRBV12-4 and TRBJ2-1; 8 nucleotides line up with TRBD2. This CDR3 contains 15 residues. The ends lost 5 bases at V and 8 bases at J; junction bases unmatched: 11. The CDR3 DNA follows: TGTGCCAGCAGTGAAACAGCGGGAGTTAGGGATGAGCAGTTCTTC. This gives the protein CASSETAGVRDEQFF.

The genes are TRBV20-1 and TRBJ1-2; no reliable D call. Germline-derived CDR1 and CDR2 are DFQATT and SNEGSKA (reference sequence). The CDR3 contains 14 residues. The germline V and J ends were trimmed by 5 bases and 0 bases, with 13 bases remaining between them. CDR3 in amino acids: CSARRLLANYGYTF. CDR3 DNA sequence: TGCAGTGCTCGTCGGCTTCTAGCTAACTATGGCTACACCTTC.

This clonotype was picked up a small number of times. This chain joins TRBV19 and TRBJ2-3; D is uncertain. The germline V and J ends were trimmed by 0 bases and 5 bases, with 21 bases remaining between them. The CDR3 runs to 18 residues. Per germline, CDR1 LNHDA and CDR2 SQIVND (reference sequence). The CDR3 sequence is CASSIEGAAATDLDTQYF. As DNA, the CDR3 is TGTGCCAGTAGTATAGAGGGCGCGGCGGCTACCGATTTAGATACGCAGTATTTT.

The chain recombines TRBV7-9 with TRBJ1-6, with D possibly TRBD1 on 5 matching bases. CDR1 and CDR2 from the germline V gene are SEHNR and FQNEAQ (reference sequence). The CDR3 spans 14 residues. Trimming pared 6 bases from V and 6 bases from J, leaving 12 bases between. CDR3 in DNA: TGTGCCAGCAGAGGGGCGAACCTTAATTCACCCCTCCACTTT. This translates into CASRGANLNSPLHF.

There are many counts of this clonotype. As DNA, the CDR3 is TGTGCCAGCAGTCCGGGACTACCGGAGAGTAATGAGCAGTTCTTC. Residues: CASSPGLPESNEQFF. This chain joins TRBV6-2 or TRBV6-3 and TRBJ2-1; 7 nucleotides line up with TRBD2. This CDR3 is 15 amino acids long. Per germline, CDR1 MNHEY and CDR2 SVGEGT. After removal of 5 bases from V and 7 bases from J, the junction contained 11 bases not matched to a gene.

The chain recombines TRBV29-1 with TRBJ2-1; unclear D gene. Germline V gene lookup returns CDR1 SQVTM and CDR2 ANQGSEA. The CDR3 sequence is 14 residues long. Trimming shortened V by 4 bases and J by 4 bases, and 14 bases separated the two germline ends. The DNA of the CDR3 is TGCAGCGTTGCGATTAGGGAAAATTACAATGAGCAGTTCTTC. The encoded protein is CSVAIRENYNEQFF.

The chain uses TRBV28 and TRBJ2-1; 7 nucleotides agree with TRBD2. CDR3 length equals 17 residues. CDR1 is MDHEN, CDR2 SYDVKM, per germline. The V gene end was trimmed by 6 bases and the J gene end by 0 bases; junction bases not matched to a gene: 11. The CDR3 nucleotides are TGTGCCAGCAGCCCGAGACTAGCCCAGAGCTCCTACAATGAGCAGTTCTTC. It translates to CASSPRLAQSSYNEQFF.

This clonotype has a handful of counts. The CDR3 DNA sequence: TGCAGTGCTAGAGGTTTGGGGGGTTGGAGCTCCTATAATTCACCCCTCCACTTT. This codes for CSARGLGGWSSYNSPLHF. The gene calls are TRBV20-1 and TRBJ1-6; TRBD1 might be the D (5 bases). Trimming took 1 base from V and 0 from J, leaving 16 bases between them. The CDR3 contains 18 residues. Germline-derived CDR1 and CDR2 are DFQATT and SNEGSKA (reference sequence).

This clonotype was counted ten times or more. The V gene is TRBV10-3, the J gene TRBJ1-4; D gene ambiguous. V lost 0 bases and J 0 bases, leaving 5 bases between the germline ends. CDR1 is ENHRY, CDR2 SYGVKD, per germline. The CDR3 extends over 15 amino acids. CDR3 region: CAISESSTTNEKLFF. CDR3 nucleotide sequence: TGTGCCATCAGTGAGTCCAGCACAACTAATGAAAAACTGTTTTTT.

The CDR3 DNA reads TGTGCCAGCAGCTTAGCAAGGACTTCGCACAATGAGCAGTTCTTC. Amino acids: CASSLARTSHNEQFF. The V and J genes are TRBV7-9 and TRBJ2-1; D possibly corresponds to TRBD2 (5 bases). Germline V gene lookup returns CDR1 SEHNR and CDR2 FQNEAQ (reference sequence). The CDR3 length is 15 residues. Trimming cost V 0 bases and J 5 bases, with 11 bases left between them. The variable domain in full, with the rest retrieved from reference TRBV7-9 and TRBJ2-1, is DTGVSQNPRHKITKRGQNVTFRCDPISEHNRLYWYRQTLGQGPEFLTYFQNEAQLEKSRLLSDRFSAERPKGSFSTLEIQRTEQGDSAMYLCASSLARTSHNEQFFGPGTRLTVL.

This clonotype showed up just a few times. This chain links TRBV12-3 or TRBV12-4 with TRBJ2-1, with 16 bases lining up with TRBD2. CDR3 length: 17 residues. V dropped 6 bases and J dropped 5; count of bases not matched to a gene: 7. The CDR3 reads CASRGLAGGPIHNEQFF. The DNA for the CDR3 is TGTGCCAGCAGGGGACTAGCGGGAGGGCCAATCCACAATGAGCAGTTCTTC.

This clonotype was seen only a few times. V usage is TRBV25-1 and J usage is TRBJ1-6; D is undetermined. Germline V lookup: CDR1 MGHDK, CDR2 SYGVNS. The CDR3 totals 11 residues. V lost 3 bases and J lost 14, with 8 bases in between. This chain's CDR3 is CASSERVALHF. The CDR3 nucleotides are TGTGCCAGCAGTGAGAGGGTGGCCCTCCACTTT. The variable domain in full, completed from reference TRBV25-1 and TRBJ1-6, reads EADIYQTPRYLVIGTGKKITLECSQTMGHDKMYWYQQDPGMELHLIHYSYGVNSTEKGDLSSESTVSRIRTEHFPLTLESARPSHTSQYLCASSERVALHFGNGTRLTVT.

The chain links TRBV5-8 to TRBJ1-1; 7 nucleotides line up with TRBD1. The CDR3 is 15 amino acids. Germline V lookup: CDR1 SGHTS, CDR2 YDEGEE. V lost 4 bases and J lost 3; bases outside the gene matches: 9. The CDR3 DNA is TGTGCCAGCAGCCAATTCAGGGGGATCGACACTGAAGCTTTCTTT. Protein: CASSQFRGIDTEAFF.

The sample holds many counts of this clonotype. The chain is built from TRBV2 and TRBJ2-7; D not resolved. Trimming left V 2 bases short and J 2 bases short, with 4 bases between. This CDR3 is 12 amino acids long. Germline V lookup: CDR1 SNHLY, CDR2 FYNNEI. CDR3 in DNA: TGTGCCAGCAGTGAAAGACCCTACGAGCAGTACTTC. This sequence encodes CASSERPYEQYF.

This clonotype was seen repeatedly, ten times or more. The V gene is TRBV7-2, the J gene TRBJ2-3, with TRBD2 matching 7 bases. The CDR3 sequence is 13 residues long. J lost 5 bases, V lost 5 bases, and 4 bases had no gene match. Germline-derived CDR1 and CDR2 are SGHTA and FQGNSA. The CDR3 nucleotides are TGTGCCAGCAGCCCAGGCGGGGGAGATACGCAGTATTTT. Its translation: CASSPGGGDTQYF.

This clonotype turned up a few times. The rearrangement uses TRBV7-6 and TRBJ2-3; no definite D call. The V gene lost 0 bases and the J gene lost 6 bases, with 7 bases spanning the gap. In germline, CDR1 is SGHVS, CDR2 FNYEAQ. The CDR3 consists of 13 residues. The CDR3 region is CASSLAPLDTQYF. The CDR3 DNA reads as TGTGCCAGCAGCTTAGCCCCCCTGGATACGCAGTATTTT.

Concerning this clonotype: Since a much larger clone is just one base distant, this may be a read error. CDR3 residues: CASSAGTGWRYEQYF. In nucleotides, the CDR3 is TGTGCCAGTAGTGCGGGGACAGGGTGGCGATACGAGCAGTACTTC. The genes are TRBV19 and TRBJ2-7; 9 bases are shared with TRBD1. Germline V gene data show CDR1 as LNHDA and CDR2 as SQIVND (reference sequence). V shed 5 bases, J shed 4 bases, and the junction held 9 bases outside the gene matches. This CDR3 contains 15 residues.

The table lists this clonotype with many counts. The V call is TRBV5-1, the J call TRBJ2-7; D unresolved. V lost 4 bases to trimming and J lost 2 bases, with 7 bases between them. Germline V gene sequence: CDR1 SGHRS, CDR2 YFSETQ. The CDR3 runs 12 residues. As DNA, the CDR3 is TGCGCCAGCAGCCCGGACGCCTACGAGCAGTACTTC. The encoded protein is CASSPDAYEQYF.